The 30 T cell receptor beta chains given below trace back to one sample, sequenced in a study of cytotoxic CD8 clonotypes in ibrutinib-treated CLL. Sequencing used immunoSEQ multiplex PCR; TCRdb keeps in-frame clones, though not all of them. The sample records about 76,000 clones, about 82% being singletons. The specimen was PBMCs, collected before ibrutinib treatment. The source of these receptors is a human donor with chronic lymphocytic leukemia.

This clone is categorized as medium-sized. The rearrangement links TRBV28 to TRBJ2-7; 9 bases map to TRBD1. The CDR3 has 15 amino acids. Germline V gene data show CDR1 as MDHEN and CDR2 as SYDVKM. Unmatched junction bases numbered 7, after V lost 6 bases and J lost 1 base. CDR3 sequence: CASRTLTGGSYEQYF. The DNA of the CDR3 is TGTGCCAGCAGAACTCTGACAGGGGGTTCCTACGAGCAGTACTTC.

V gene TRBV6-6 combines with J gene TRBJ2-1; tentatively, D is TRBD1 or TRBD2 (6 bases each). Trimming cost V 5 bases and J 9 bases, with 20 bases left between them. The CDR3 is made up of 15 amino acids. CDR1 and CDR2 (germline): MNHNY, SVGAGI (reference sequence). CDR3 protein: CASSSPGAGRVEQFF. The CDR3 nucleotides are TGTGCCAGCAGTAGCCCGGGGGCGGGACGGGTTGAGCAGTTCTTC.

V gene TRBV11-2 combines with J gene TRBJ2-5; maybe TRBD2 (5 bases). This CDR3 comprises 16 residues. The germline gives CDR1 SGHAT, CDR2 FQNNGV. The ends were cut back, 3 bases at V and 0 bases at J, with 14 bases in the middle. The CDR3 DNA is TGTGCCAGCAGCTTTGGGAGCGGCCCGTACCAAGAGACCCAGTACTTC. Amino acids: CASSFGSGPYQETQYF.

V is TRBV5-6 and J is TRBJ2-7, with 13 bases that match TRBD2. Germline V gives CDR1 SGHDT, CDR2 YYEEEE. The CDR3 runs 15 residues. V lost 3 bases, J lost 2 bases, and 2 bases stayed unmatched. CDR3 coding DNA: TGTGCCAGCAGCTCAGGGACTAGCGGGACCTACGAGCAGTACTTC. Protein product: CASSSGTSGTYEQYF.

This clone was seen a single time. The DNA for the CDR3 is TGCGCCAGCAGTGAGGGGCAGGGTAAGGAGACCCAGTACTTC. Its protein product is CASSEGQGKETQYF. The rearrangement uses TRBV10-1 and TRBJ2-5, with D tentatively TRBD1 (5 bases). Trimming shortened V by 2 bases and J by 5 bases, and 12 bases separated the two germline ends. The length of the CDR3 is 14 residues. The germline gives CDR1 WNHNN, CDR2 SYGVQD (reference sequence).

This clone showed up just a few times. The V call is TRBV5-4, the J call TRBJ1-2, with TRBD1 identical over 11 bases. The CDR3 contains 15 residues. Germline values: CDR1 SGHNT, CDR2 YYREEE (reference sequence). J was trimmed by 2 bases and V by 3 bases; bases with no gene match: 3. CDR3 DNA: TGTGCCAGCAGCTGGGGGACAGGGGGGAACTATGGCTACACCTTC. Its protein product is CASSWGTGGNYGYTF.

This clone showed up just a few times. Within the sample, other DNA sequences also encode this same CDR3. This chain uses TRBV7-2 with TRBJ1-1, with D hard to call. V lost 2 bases, J lost 1 base, and 5 bases lay in between. Germline-derived CDR1 and CDR2 are SGHTA and FQGNSA. The CDR3 consists of 13 residues. The CDR3 nucleotides are TGTGCCAGCAGCTTATGGGGGAACACTGAAGCTTTCTTT. This gives the protein CASSLWGNTEAFF.

A single count supports this clone. V and J are TRBV5-4 and TRBJ1-2; maybe TRBD1 (6 bases). V lost 1 base to trimming and J lost 4 bases, with 11 bases between them. From germline, CDR1 is SGHNT and CDR2 YYREEE (reference sequence). The CDR3 contains 14 residues. This CDR3 reads CASSLPGASYGYTF. The CDR3 DNA reads TGTGCCAGCAGCTTGCCAGGGGCCAGCTATGGCTACACCTTC.

The rearrangement uses TRBV15 and TRBJ2-1; D not certain. The length of the CDR3 is 13 residues. The germline gives CDR1 LNHNV, CDR2 YYDKDF (reference sequence). Deletions cut 0 bases from V and 9 bases from J, with 9 bases between. The CDR3 protein is CATSRDPSTEQFF. CDR3 nucleotides: TGTGCCACCAGCAGAGATCCCTCGACTGAGCAGTTCTTC.

This clone was observed a single time. The V gene is TRBV27, the J gene TRBJ2-1; TRBD2 aligns across 10 bases. The germline gives CDR1 MNHEY, CDR2 SMNVEV (reference sequence). The CDR3 has 17 residues. Trimming cost V 5 bases and J 8 bases; bases outside gene matches: 15. The CDR3 spells CASSPIWTSGRGDEQFF. The DNA for the CDR3 is TGTGCCAGCAGTCCAATATGGACTAGCGGTCGGGGGGATGAGCAGTTCTTC.

V is TRBV4-3 and J is TRBJ1-1; maybe TRBD1 (6 bases). Between the trimmed V and J ends, which lost 3 bases and 2 bases, there was a span of 13 bases. Germline V gene data show CDR1 as LGHNA and CDR2 as YSLEER. The CDR3 covers 15 residues. The CDR3 nucleotides read TGCGCCAGCAGCCACTTCGACAGGCAAAACACTGAAGCTTTCTTT. Protein product: CASSHFDRQNTEAFF.

V usage is TRBV6-1 and J usage is TRBJ1-2; D possibly corresponds to TRBD1 (5 bases). V was cut by 3 bases and J by 4 bases, with 15 bases left in between. This CDR3 region has 15 residues. Germline CDR1 MNHNS, CDR2 SASEGT. CDR3 sequence reads: CASSDPYGAGYGYTF. The CDR3, as DNA: TGTGCCAGCAGTGATCCGTACGGGGCAGGCTATGGCTACACCTTC.

This rearrangement joins TRBV19 to TRBJ2-3; 8 nucleotides align to TRBD1. This CDR3 spans 17 amino acids. Germline V gives CDR1 LNHDA, CDR2 SQIVND (reference sequence). J gave up 7 bases and V 5 bases, and 17 bases lay outside the gene matches. In DNA form, the CDR3 reads TGTGCCAGTAGTCCGCGTCCCCGGACAGGGACGATAAATACGCAGTATTTT. This translates into CASSPRPRTGTINTQYF.

This chain uses TRBV19 with TRBJ1-2; D remains ambiguous. CDR3 size: 13 residues. Trimming pared 7 bases from V and 4 bases from J, leaving 13 bases between. Germline CDR1 LNHDA, CDR2 SQIVND (reference sequence). The CDR3 spells CASTPALPYGYTF. The CDR3 DNA is TGTGCCAGTACCCCGGCTCTTCCCTATGGCTACACCTTC. Complete variable domain (other parts from reference TRBV19 and TRBJ1-2): DGGITQSPKYLFRKEGQNVTLSCEQNLNHDAMYWYRQDPGQGLRLIYYSQIVNDFQKGDIAEGYSVSREKKESFPLTVTSAQKNPTAFYLCASTPALPYGYTFGSGTRLTVV.

J is TRBJ1-1 and V is TRBV9; D is perhaps TRBD1 (6 bases). CDR1 is SGDLS and CDR2 is YYNGEE in the germline V gene. Trimming left V 1 base short and J 1 base short, with 11 bases between. CDR3 size: 15 residues. The CDR3 spells CASSVILGANTEAFF. The CDR3, as DNA: TGTGCCAGCAGCGTAATTCTGGGGGCGAACACTGAAGCTTTCTTT. Full variable domain (missing parts from reference TRBV9 and TRBJ1-1): DSGVTQTPKHLITATGQRVTLRCSPRSGDLSVYWYQQSLDQGLQFLIQYYNGEERAKGNILERFSAQQFPDLHSELNLSSLELGDSALYFCASSVILGANTEAFFGQGTRLTVV.

This clone was observed a single time. V usage is TRBV5-4 and J usage is TRBJ2-1, with D possibly matching TRBD2 (5 bases). Trimming stripped 3 bases from V and 2 bases from J, with 15 bases between. Looked up from germline, CDR1 is SGHNT and CDR2 is YYREEE (reference sequence). The CDR3 extends over 16 amino acids. As DNA, the CDR3 is TGTGCCAGCAGCTCGGGCGGAGGCGGCGCCTACAATGAGCAGTTCTTC. Its protein is CASSSGGGGAYNEQFF.

The chain combines TRBV6-5 with TRBJ2-3, with D possibly TRBD2 on 6 matching bases. V was cut by 5 bases and J by 9 bases, with 18 bases left in between. Germline lookup yields CDR1 MNHEY and CDR2 SVGAGI. The CDR3 is 14 residues long. The CDR3 sequence is CASSPTQTSQTQYF. The CDR3 nucleotides are TGTGCCAGCAGTCCTACTCAGACTAGTCAAACGCAGTATTTT.

The chain has TRBV7-6 and TRBJ1-6; 10 nucleotides align to TRBD1. CDR1 and CDR2 (germline): SGHVS, FNYEAQ. The CDR3 is made up of 15 amino acids. J gave up 9 bases and V 5 bases, and 7 bases lay outside the gene matches. For the CDR3, the DNA is TGTGCCAGCAGCCCGGCCGGGACAGGGGTTTCACCCCTCCACTTT. This codes for CASSPAGTGVSPLHF.

This clone has only a few counts. J is TRBJ1-3 and V is TRBV6-5, with no clear D. Looked up from germline, CDR1 is MNHEY and CDR2 is SVGAGI. With 3 bases removed from V and 3 bases from J, the gap between germline ends came to 12 bases. The CDR3 extends over 15 amino acids. In DNA form, the CDR3 reads TGTGCCAGCAGTTATTTCAGCTCTTATGGAAACACCATATATTTT. As protein: CASSYFSSYGNTIYF.

CDR3 DNA: TGTGCCAGCAGTTACTCGGCAGGGATGAACACTGAAGCTTTCTTT. This gives the protein CASSYSAGMNTEAFF. This sequence joins TRBV6-5 and TRBJ1-1, with D maybe TRBD1 (5 bases). Germline CDR1 is MNHEY and CDR2 is SVGAGI. Trimming cost V 0 bases and J 0 bases, with 8 bases left between them. The CDR3 totals 15 residues.

The chain has TRBV7-9 and TRBJ2-1; tentatively, D is TRBD1 (5 bases). Trimming shortened V by 7 bases and J by 0 bases, and 16 bases separated the two germline ends. This CDR3 spans 16 amino acids. CDR1 and CDR2 from the germline V gene are SEHNR and FQNEAQ (reference sequence). This CDR3 reads CASTGHTLSSYNEQFF. CDR3 nucleotides: TGTGCCAGCACCGGACATACCCTTAGCTCCTACAATGAGCAGTTCTTC. The variable domain in full, with the rest retrieved from reference TRBV7-9 and TRBJ2-1, is DTGVSQNPRHKITKRGQNVTFRCDPISEHNRLYWYRQTLGQGPEFLTYFQNEAQLEKSRLLSDRFSAERPKGSFSTLEIQRTEQGDSAMYLCASTGHTLSSYNEQFFGPGTRLTVL.

J is TRBJ2-1 and V is TRBV2; D possibly matches TRBD1 or TRBD2 (5 bases each). The V and J ends lost 8 bases and 4 bases respectively, with 12 bases between them. This CDR3 comprises 13 residues. From germline, CDR1 is SNHLY and CDR2 FYNNEI. CDR3 bases: TGTGCCAGCGGGGGTCTCAAATACAATGAGCAGTTCTTC. This encodes CASGGLKYNEQFF. The variable domain in full, with the rest retrieved from reference TRBV2 and TRBJ2-1, is EPEVTQTPSHQVTQMGQEVILRCVPISNHLYFYWYRQILGQKVEFLVSFYNNEISEKSEIFDDQFSVERPDGSNFTLKIRSTKLEDSAMYFCASGGLKYNEQFFGPGTRLTVL.

This chain connects TRBV6-5 to TRBJ2-5, with TRBD2 matching over 11 bases. CDR3 size: 16 residues. V shed 1 base, J shed 5 bases, and the junction held 6 bases outside the gene matches. Per germline, CDR1 MNHEY and CDR2 SVGAGI. The CDR3 DNA follows: TGTGCCAGCAGTTACTACACTAGCGGGAGAAAGGAGACCCAGTACTTC. It translates to CASSYYTSGRKETQYF.

The rearrangement joins TRBV6-7 to TRBJ1-2, with D possibly being TRBD1 (5 bases). TRBV6-7 is placed among ORFs of uncertain function. V was pared by 0 bases and J by 7 bases, with 12 bases between. The CDR3 sequence is 14 residues long. The CDR3 nucleotides are TGTGCCAGCAGTTACTCGACCGCGAGGGGTGGCTACACCTTC. Amino acids: CASSYSTARGGYTF.

J is TRBJ1-2 and V is TRBV28; 12 bases are shared with TRBD1. Trimming took 7 bases from V and 7 from J; bases not matched to a gene: 19. Germline lookup yields CDR1 MDHEN and CDR2 SYDVKM. The CDR3 has 18 amino acids. CDR3 DNA sequence: TGTGCCAGCAAAATTTCGGCGGGACAGGGGGCGCCAGTGGTTGGCTACACCTTC. Its translation: CASKISAGQGAPVVGYTF.

The CDR3 reads CASRARADTQYF. The CDR3 nucleotides are TGTGCCAGCAGGGCCCGTGCAGATACGCAGTATTTT. The chain links TRBV6-5 to TRBJ2-3; D remains unclear. The CDR3 runs 12 residues. CDR1 is MNHEY and CDR2 is SVGAGI in the germline V gene. The V gene lost 6 bases and the J gene lost 4 bases, with 8 bases spanning the gap.

V gene TRBV5-4 combines with J gene TRBJ2-3; D may be TRBD2 (6 bases). V lost 1 base and J lost 4, with 19 bases in between. CDR3 size: 17 residues. Germline V lookup: CDR1 SGHNT, CDR2 YYREEE (reference sequence). The CDR3 nucleotides are TGTGCCAGCAGCTTGACACTAGCTTGGGTGGTCGCAGATACGCAGTATTTT. The encoded protein is CASSLTLAWVVADTQYF.

The J gene is TRBJ2-7, the V gene TRBV23-1; D is tentatively TRBD1 or TRBD2 (5 bases each). TRBV23-1 is an ORF, and what it does is uncertain. Deletions cut 2 bases from V and 0 bases from J, with 20 bases between. The CDR3 is 18 residues long. CDR3 sequence (DNA): TGCGCCAGCAGTCAAGTGAGGAAACGGGACGTTTACTCCTACGAGCAGTACTTC. This sequence encodes CASSQVRKRDVYSYEQYF.

The chain employs TRBV7-2 and TRBJ2-7, with 10 bases fitting TRBD2. Germline values: CDR1 SGHTA, CDR2 FQGNSA. V lost 3 bases and J lost 5; bases outside the gene matches: 4. This CDR3 has 14 amino acids. CDR3 sequence: CASSFGTSDDEQYF. The CDR3 DNA follows: TGTGCCAGCAGCTTCGGGACTAGCGACGACGAGCAGTACTTC.

J is TRBJ1-2 and V is TRBV28; a possible D gene is TRBD1 (5 bases). Between the trimmed V and J ends, which lost 2 bases and 6 bases, there was a span of 13 bases. The CDR3 is made up of 14 amino acids. CDR1 is MDHEN, CDR2 SYDVKM, per germline. CDR3: CASSLTRGANGYTF. The CDR3 DNA sequence: TGTGCCAGCAGTTTAACCCGCGGGGCTAATGGCTACACCTTC.